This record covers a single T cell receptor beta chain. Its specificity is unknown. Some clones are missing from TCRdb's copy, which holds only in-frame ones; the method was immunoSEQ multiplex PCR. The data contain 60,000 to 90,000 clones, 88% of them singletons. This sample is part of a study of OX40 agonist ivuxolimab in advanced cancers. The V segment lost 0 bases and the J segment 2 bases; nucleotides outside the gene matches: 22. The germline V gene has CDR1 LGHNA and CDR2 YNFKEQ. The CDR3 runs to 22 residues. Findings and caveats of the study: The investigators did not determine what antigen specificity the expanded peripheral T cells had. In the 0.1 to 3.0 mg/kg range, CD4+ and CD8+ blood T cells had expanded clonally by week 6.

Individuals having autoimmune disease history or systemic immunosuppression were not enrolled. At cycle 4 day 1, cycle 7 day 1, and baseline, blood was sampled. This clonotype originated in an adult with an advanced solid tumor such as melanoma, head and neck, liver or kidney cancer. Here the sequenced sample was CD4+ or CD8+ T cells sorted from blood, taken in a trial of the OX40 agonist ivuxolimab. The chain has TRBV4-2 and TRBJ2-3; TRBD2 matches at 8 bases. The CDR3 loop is CASSQDSPLGGLSGGITDTQYF. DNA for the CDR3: TGTGCCAGCAGCCAAGACTCGCCCCTGGGCGGATTGAGCGGGGGAATCACAGATACGCAGTATTTT.